This TCR beta chain was captured by sequencing in a study of T cell responses to AZD1222 COVID-19 vaccine. Study-wide results and limits: Regions 160-218 and 743-854 held dominance among vaccine-associated CD4 TCRs, which spanned spike. Most donors were white British and more were female, and clonal diversity was possibly underestimated.

To note about this clone: Antigen unknown.

Sequencing used immunoSEQ multiplex PCR; TCRdb keeps in-frame clones, though not all of them. The sample consists of 150,000 to 200,000 clones, approximately 93% of them appearing once. The CDR3 has 13 residues. The V and J ends lost 3 bases and 8 bases respectively, with 13 bases between them. Germline V lookup: CDR1 MNHEY, CDR2 SVGAGI. The J gene is TRBJ1-1, the V gene TRBV6-5; a weak D match, TRBD1 (6 bases). Sequenced here: peripheral blood, sampled on day 0 of AZD1222 vaccination. The receptor was derived from an adult in good health. For the CDR3, the DNA is TGTGCCAGCAGTTATCGGGGGCGTGCGGAAGCTTTCTTT. It is translated as CASSYRGRAEAFF.